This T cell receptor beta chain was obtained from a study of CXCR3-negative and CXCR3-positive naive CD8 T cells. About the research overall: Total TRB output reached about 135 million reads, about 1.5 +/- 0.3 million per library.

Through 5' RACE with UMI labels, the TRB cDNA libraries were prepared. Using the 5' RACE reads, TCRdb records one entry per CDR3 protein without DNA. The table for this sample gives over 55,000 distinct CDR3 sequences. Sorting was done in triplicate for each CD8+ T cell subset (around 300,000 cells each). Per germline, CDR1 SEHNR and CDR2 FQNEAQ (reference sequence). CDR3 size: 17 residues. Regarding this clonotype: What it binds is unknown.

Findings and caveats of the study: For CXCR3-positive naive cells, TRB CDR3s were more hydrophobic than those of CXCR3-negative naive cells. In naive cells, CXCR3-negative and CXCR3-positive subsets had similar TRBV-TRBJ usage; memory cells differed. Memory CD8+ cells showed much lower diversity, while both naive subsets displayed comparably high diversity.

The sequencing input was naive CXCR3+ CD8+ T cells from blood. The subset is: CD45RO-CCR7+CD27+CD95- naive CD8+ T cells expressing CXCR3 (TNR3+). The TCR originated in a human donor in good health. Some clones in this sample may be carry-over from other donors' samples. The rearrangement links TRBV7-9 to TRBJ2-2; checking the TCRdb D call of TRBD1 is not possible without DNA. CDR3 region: CASSLNYQGANTGELFF.